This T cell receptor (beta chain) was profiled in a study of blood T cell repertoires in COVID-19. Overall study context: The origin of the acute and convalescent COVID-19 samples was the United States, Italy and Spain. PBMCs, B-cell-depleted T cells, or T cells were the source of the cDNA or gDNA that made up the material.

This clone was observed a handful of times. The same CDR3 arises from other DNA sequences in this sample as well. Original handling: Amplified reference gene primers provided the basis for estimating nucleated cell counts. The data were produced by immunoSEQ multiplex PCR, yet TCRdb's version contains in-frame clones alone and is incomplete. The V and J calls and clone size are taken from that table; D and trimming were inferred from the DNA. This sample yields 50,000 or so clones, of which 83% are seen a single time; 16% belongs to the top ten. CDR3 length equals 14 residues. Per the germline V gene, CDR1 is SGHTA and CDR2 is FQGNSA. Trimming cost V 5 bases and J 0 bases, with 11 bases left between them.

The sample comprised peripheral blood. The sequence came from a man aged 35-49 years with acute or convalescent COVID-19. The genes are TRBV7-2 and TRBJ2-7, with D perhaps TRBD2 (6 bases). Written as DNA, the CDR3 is TGTGCCAGCAGCCTGGGACTGAGCTCCTACGAGCAGTACTTC. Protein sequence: CASSLGLSSYEQYF. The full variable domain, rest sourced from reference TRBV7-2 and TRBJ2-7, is GAGVSQSPSNKVTEKGKDVELRCDPISGHTALYWYRQSLGQGLEFLIYFQGNSAPDKSGLPSDRFSAERTGGSVSTLTIQRTQQEDSAVYLCASSLGLSSYEQYFGPGTRLTVT.